Sequencing of this T cell receptor (beta chain) was carried out in a study of blood T cells in healthy people across ages. A J-beta primer mix and a sample-barcoded 5' primer were used in a second PCR of about 7 to 12 cycles. In TCRdb, the 5' RACE reads were re-called with MiXCR into one record per CDR3 protein. The table lists around 870,000 distinct CDR3 sequences, roughly 26% of them singletons. Material for sequencing was blood. This clonotype was sampled from a woman of 80 years or more in good health.

CDR3 in amino acids: CASSVEPLRDGSYNEQFF. The DNA for the CDR3 is TGTGCCAGCAGCGTAGAACCTTTGCGGGATGGCTCCTACAATGAGCAGTTCTTC. The chain has TRBV9 and TRBJ2-1, with D possibly being TRBD2 (6 bases). Germline assignment: CDR1 SGDLS and CDR2 YYNGEE. The ends were cut back, 0 bases at V and 0 bases at J, with 16 bases in the middle. The CDR3 is 18 residues long. The full variable domain, rest sourced from reference TRBV9 and TRBJ2-1, is DSGVTQTPKHLITATGQRVTLRCSPRSGDLSVYWYQQSLDQGLQFLIQYYNGEERAKGNILERFSAQQFPDLHSELNLSSLELGDSALYFCASSVEPLRDGSYNEQFFGPGTRLTVL.